This T cell receptor (beta chain) was documented in a study of CD8 T cells in Susac syndrome. Random hexamers were used to reverse transcribe the RNA input (about 0.5 to 1 ug). TCRdb re-called the immunoSEQ multiplex PCR reads through MiXCR, storing one row per CDR3 protein. Of roughly 180,000 distinct CDR3 sequences listed, 85% to 95% are singletons. Study outcomes and limitations: CD4+ T cell repertoires in Susac syndrome lacked clonal expansion.

To note about this clonotype: The target antigen is unknown.

Per germline, CDR1 SQVTM and CDR2 ANQGSEA. This CDR3 has 13 residues. Trimming stripped 6 bases from V and 3 bases from J, with 15 bases between. Sequencing targeted TCR beta in blood CD8+ and CD4+ T cells. It was negative isolation that provided the CD8+ and CD4+ T cells, whereas TEMRA cells were enriched by FACS. The sample was CD4+ T cells from PBMCs. The chain joins TRBV29-1 to TRBJ2-7; D might be TRBD1 or TRBD2, each matching 5 bases. The clonotype was recovered from a human donor with Susac syndrome. The CDR3 loop is CSVGTTGSYEQYF. The DNA for the CDR3 is TGCAGCGTGGGGACCACGGGGAGCTACGAGCAGTACTTC.